Sequencing of this T cell receptor (beta chain) was carried out in a study of T-cell memory formation after mild COVID-19. One entry per CDR3 protein results from TCRdb running MiXCR on the 5' RACE reads. The sample holds around 180,000 distinct CDR3 sequences, under 20% seen once. Germline lookup yields CDR1 SGDLS and CDR2 YYNGEE. Trimming took 2 bases from V and 2 from J, leaving 9 bases between them. This CDR3 contains 14 residues. This sequence joins TRBV9 and TRBJ2-3, with D tentatively TRBD2 (6 bases). Input material: PBMCs or a T cell subset sorted from them (not recorded which). The receptor's source is a man between 18 and 35 years old who had mild COVID-19 (a few samples of this study predate the infection). Cell type and time point are not known. DNA for the CDR3: TGTGCCAGCAGCGTGGGACTCTTCACAGATACGCAGTATTTT. The encoded protein is CASSVGLFTDTQYF.